The rows below give T cell receptor beta chains drawn from one sample of a study of patients and donors after allogeneic stem cell transplantation. One entry per CDR3 protein results from TCRdb running MiXCR on the RT-PCR reads. The data contain about 100,000 distinct CDR3 sequences, around 33% of them singletons. The sample taken for sequencing was blood, either unsorted or a sorted T cell fraction (not recorded which). All receptors come from a human donor who was either an allogeneic HSCT recipient or a stem cell or donor lymphocyte infusion donor (not recorded which). It is not recorded whose cells these are; they may come from a transplant donor. The CDR3 runs from the conserved cysteine through the conserved F or W. Each record gives: CDR3 length, V gene, J gene, D gene, clone size, CDR3 protein, CDR3 DNA. A D gene is named only where the DNA matches it firmly. Rows give clone size only sometimes, using once, few, many, or a class for an expanded clone.

16,TRBV7-9,TRBJ2-1,TRBD1,few,CASSSPSGGDRNEQFF,TGTGCCAGCAGCTCCCCATCAGGGGGCGATAGGAATGAGCAGTTCTTC
15,TRBV9,TRBJ2-1,.,.,CASSVDPLLRDEQFF,TGTGCCAGCAGCGTAGACCCCCTCCTACGCGATGAGCAGTTCTTC
14,TRBV28,TRBJ2-7,.,.,CASGARTVSREQYF,TGTGCCAGCGGGGCCAGGACAGTGTCGCGCGAGCAGTACTTC
15,TRBV12-3/TRBV12-4,TRBJ1-3,.,.,CASSSRIRTGNTIYF,TGTGCCAGCAGTTCACGGATAAGGACTGGAAACACCATATATTTT
15,TRBV5-1,TRBJ2-5,TRBD2,.,CASSLALAGGETQYF,TGCGCCAGCAGCTTGGCCCTAGCGGGAGGAGAGACCCAGTACTTC
17,TRBV12-3/TRBV12-4,TRBJ2-3,.,few,CASSLARSMSSTDTQYF,TGTGCCAGCAGTTTAGCCCGAAGTATGTCAAGCACAGATACGCAGTATTTT
14,TRBV6-6,TRBJ2-4,.,.,CASRTLGGQGIQYF,TGTGCCAGCAGGACCCTCGGGGGGCAGGGCATTCAGTACTTC
12,TRBV20-1,TRBJ1-2,.,.,CSAPTINYGYTF,TGCAGTGCTCCCACGATTAACTATGGCTACACCTTC
14,TRBV20-1,TRBJ2-1,TRBD1,.,CSAAGGIAYNEQFF,TGCAGTGCTGCAGGGGGCATCGCCTACAATGAGCAGTTCTTC
16,TRBV7-9,TRBJ1-1,TRBD1,.,CASSLSYRGLNTEAFF,TGTGCCAGCAGCTTAAGTTACAGGGGCTTGAACACTGAAGCTTTCTTT
13,TRBV12-5,TRBJ2-5,.,.,CASSSTGEETQYF,TGTGCTAGTAGCTCAACGGGAGAAGAGACCCAGTACTTC
13,TRBV12-3/TRBV12-4,TRBJ2-7,TRBD1,few,CASSLRDSYEQYF,TGTGCCAGCAGTTTAAGGGACAGCTACGAGCAGTACTTC
13,TRBV28,TRBJ1-2,.,few,CASSHSPDYGYTF,TGTGCCAGCAGTCATAGTCCGGACTATGGCTACACCTTC
12,TRBV20-1,TRBJ1-1,.,many,CSARGVDTEAFF,TGCAGTGCTAGGGGGGTGGACACTGAAGCTTTCTTT
12,TRBV20-1,TRBJ2-1,.,many,CSAREGNNEQFF,TGCAGTGCTAGAGAGGGAAACAATGAGCAGTTCTTC
11,TRBV12-3/TRBV12-4,TRBJ1-2,.,.,CASSLGNGYTF,TGTGCCAGCAGTTTGGGGAATGGCTACACCTTC
15,TRBV19,TRBJ1-1,TRBD1,few,CASSIWGTGDTEAFF,TGTGCCAGTAGTATATGGGGGACAGGGGACACTGAAGCTTTCTTT
15,TRBV12-3/TRBV12-4,TRBJ2-1,TRBD2,few,CASSFALGGYNEQFF,TGTGCCAGCAGTTTTGCCCTCGGGGGGTACAATGAGCAGTTCTTC
12,TRBV18,TRBJ1-1,.,few,CASSNGYTEAFF,TGTGCCAGCTCAAACGGATACACTGAAGCTTTCTTT
14,TRBV20-1,TRBJ2-7,.,.,CSARDIVASYEQYF,TGCAGTGCTAGAGATATCGTGGCGTCGTACGAGCAGTACTTC
15,TRBV7-2,TRBJ2-3,.,.,CASSLGQPSTDTQYF,TGTGCCAGCAGCTTAGGACAGCCTAGCACAGATACGCAGTATTTT
16,TRBV21-1,TRBJ1-1,.,.,CASRLPCGTEDTEAFF,TGTGCCAGCAGGTTACCTTGCGGGACTGAGGACACTGAAGCTTTCTTT